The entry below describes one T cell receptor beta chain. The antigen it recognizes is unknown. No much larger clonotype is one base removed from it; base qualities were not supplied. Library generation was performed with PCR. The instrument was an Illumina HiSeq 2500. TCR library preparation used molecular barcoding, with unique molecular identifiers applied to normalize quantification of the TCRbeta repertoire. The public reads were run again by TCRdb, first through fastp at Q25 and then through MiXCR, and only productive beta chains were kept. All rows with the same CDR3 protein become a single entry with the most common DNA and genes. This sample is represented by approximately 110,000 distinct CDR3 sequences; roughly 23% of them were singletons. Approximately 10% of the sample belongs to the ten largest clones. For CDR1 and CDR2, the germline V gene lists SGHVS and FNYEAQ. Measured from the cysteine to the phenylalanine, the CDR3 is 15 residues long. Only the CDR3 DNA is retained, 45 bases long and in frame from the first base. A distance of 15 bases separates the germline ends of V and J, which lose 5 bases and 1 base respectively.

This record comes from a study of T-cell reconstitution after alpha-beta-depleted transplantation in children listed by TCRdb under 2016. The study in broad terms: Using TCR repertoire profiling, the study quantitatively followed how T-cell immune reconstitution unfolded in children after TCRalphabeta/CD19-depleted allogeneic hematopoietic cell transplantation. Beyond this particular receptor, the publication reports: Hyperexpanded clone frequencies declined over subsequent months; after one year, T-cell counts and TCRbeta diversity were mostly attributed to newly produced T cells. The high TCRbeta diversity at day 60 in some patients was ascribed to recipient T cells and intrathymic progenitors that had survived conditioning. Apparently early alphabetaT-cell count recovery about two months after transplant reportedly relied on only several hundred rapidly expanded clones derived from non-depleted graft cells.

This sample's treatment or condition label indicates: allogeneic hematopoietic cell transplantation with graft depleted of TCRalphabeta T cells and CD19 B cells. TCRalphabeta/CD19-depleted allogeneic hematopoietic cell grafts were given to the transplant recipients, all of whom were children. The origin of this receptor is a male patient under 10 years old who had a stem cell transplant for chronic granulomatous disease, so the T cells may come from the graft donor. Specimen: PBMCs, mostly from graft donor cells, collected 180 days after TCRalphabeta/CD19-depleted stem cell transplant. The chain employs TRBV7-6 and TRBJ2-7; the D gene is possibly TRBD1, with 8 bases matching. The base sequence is TGTGCCAGCAGCGAAGACAGGGGAGGGTCCTACGAGCAGTACTTC. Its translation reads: CASSEDRGGSYEQYF.